These T cell receptor beta chains were read from a single sample in a study of OX40 agonist ivuxolimab in advanced cancers. Produced via immunoSEQ multiplex PCR; TCRdb's table is partial and in-frame only. The data contain tens of thousands of clones, approximately 84% of them seen just once; the ten biggest clones take up about 26%. The input for sequencing was CD4+ or CD8+ T cells sorted from blood, taken in a trial of the OX40 agonist ivuxolimab. These receptor sequences come from an adult with an advanced solid tumor such as melanoma, head and neck, liver or kidney cancer. Both conserved end residues are trimmed from each CDR3.

j_gene | v_gene | CDR3aa
TRBJ1-2 | TRBV19 | ASSAAGQIYGYT
TRBJ1-2 | TRBV7-8 | ASSLDRTGVILDDYT
TRBJ2-3 | TRBV11-2 | ASSLWRFTDTQY
TRBJ1-1 | TRBV7-9 | ASSFPQAGDTEAF
TRBJ1-4 | TRBV11-2 | ASSLDHRRQGVYEKLF
TRBJ2-4 | TRBV10-3 | AILLGGQNIQY
TRBJ2-7 | TRBV7-9 | ASSFLQGGSEQY
TRBJ1-4 | TRBV19 | ASSSGSSYEKLF
TRBJ2-4 | TRBV11-2 | ASSPRDLAKNIQY
TRBJ2-1 | TRBV10-3 | AIPRLVGEQF
TRBJ1-2 | TRBV27 | ASSLSQGGHYYGYT
TRBJ1-3 | TRBV19 | ASTGGTGGISGNTIY
TRBJ1-6 | TRBV5-1 | ASSFAGEAYNSPLH
TRBJ2-1 | TRBV5-1 | ASSLEPSRSSYNEQF
TRBJ2-5 | TRBV13 | ASSPPGDSQETQY
TRBJ2-1 | TRBV4-1 | ASSRGQGDEQF
TRBJ2-7 | TRBV9 | ASSAGHPYEQY
TRBJ2-5 | TRBV7-9 | ASSLPLGGLAGPEETQY
TRBJ2-7 | TRBV7-9 | ASSPALAGGIYEQY
TRBJ1-1 | TRBV29-1 | SVEVDGMNTEAF
TRBJ2-6 | TRBV11-3 | ASSPDRISSGANVLT
TRBJ1-2 | TRBV11-2 | ASSSDNYGYT
TRBJ1-2 | TRBV16 | ASSQSSGYGYT
TRBJ2-7 | TRBV6-5 | ASSYGGIYEQY
TRBJ2-1 | TRBV19 | ASSIVGLGEQF
TRBJ2-2 | TRBV27 | ASTLGGPNTGELF
TRBJ1-2 | TRBV5-1 | ASSEGEGAGYGYT
TRBJ2-7 | TRBV28 | ASSAWAGYEQY
TRBJ2-1 | TRBV7-6 | ASSLAQGNEQF